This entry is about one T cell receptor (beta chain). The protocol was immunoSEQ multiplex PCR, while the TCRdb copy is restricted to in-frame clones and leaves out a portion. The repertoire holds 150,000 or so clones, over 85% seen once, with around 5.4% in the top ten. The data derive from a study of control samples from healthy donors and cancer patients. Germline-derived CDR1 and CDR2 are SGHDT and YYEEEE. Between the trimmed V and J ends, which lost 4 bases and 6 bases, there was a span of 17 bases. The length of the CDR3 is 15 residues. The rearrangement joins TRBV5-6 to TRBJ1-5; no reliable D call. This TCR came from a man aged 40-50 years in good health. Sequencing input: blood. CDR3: CASSLKGLRFQPQHF. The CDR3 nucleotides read TGTGCCAGCAGCCTGAAAGGGTTAAGATTTCAGCCCCAGCATTTT. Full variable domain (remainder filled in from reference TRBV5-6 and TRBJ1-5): DAGVTQSPTHLIKTRGQQVTLRCSPKSGHDTVSWYQQALGQGPQFIFQYYEEEERQRGNFPDRFSGHQFPNYSSELNVNALLLGDSALYLCASSLKGLRFQPQHFGDGTRLSIL.